These 5 T cell receptor beta chains share one sample of origin, sequenced in a study of spatial heterogeneity in lung cancer. The time point here: sample taken at primary tumor resection. TCRdb re-analysed the 5' RACE reads in MiXCR, keeping a single row per CDR3 protein. This sample yields over a thousand distinct CDR3 sequences, of which roughly 11% are seen a single time; roughly 25% belongs to the top ten. Their target antigens are unknown. General study findings and limits: The study found that expanded intratumoral alpha and beta TCR counts tracked tumor mutation counts.

The sample was lung tumor tissue, taken at surgery. These receptors all come from a male donor with early-stage non-small cell lung cancer.

By share of the sample, this clonotype is medium-sized (0.01 to 0.1%). V gene TRBV7-9 combines with J gene TRBJ1-2; D is unclear. V lost 1 base to trimming and J lost 4 bases, with 13 bases between them. Germline CDR1 and CDR2: SEHNR and FQNEAQ (reference sequence). This CDR3 region has 15 residues. CDR3 coding DNA: TGTGCCAGCAGCTTAGTAGTACTAGGCGGCTATGGCTACACCTTC. Translation gives CASSLVVLGGYGYTF.

This clonotype was found a few times. The rearrangement links TRBV6-5 to TRBJ2-1, with D perhaps TRBD2 (6 bases). Germline CDR1 is MNHEY and CDR2 is SVGAGI. The CDR3 length is 14 residues. V gave up 8 bases and J gave up 5 bases, with 16 bases separating them. CDR3 residues: CASGLLAANNEQFF. DNA of the CDR3: TGTGCCAGCGGGTTATTAGCGGCGAACAATGAGCAGTTCTTC.

This clonotype counts as medium-sized. The chain carries TRBV14 and TRBJ2-1; TRBD2 matches 12 bases. The CDR3 totals 15 residues. Unmatched junction bases numbered 6, after V lost 5 bases and J lost 7 bases. Germline assignment: CDR1 SGHDN and CDR2 FVKESK. The CDR3 DNA reads TGTGCCAGCAGCACACTAGCGGGGGGTTGGAATGAGCAGTTCTTC. Its translation: CASSTLAGGWNEQFF. Using reference TRBV14 and TRBJ2-1 for the parts outside the CDR3, the full variable domain is EAGVTQFPSHSVIEKGQTVTLRCDPISGHDNLYWYRRVMGKEIKFLLHFVKESKQDESGMPNNRFLAERTGGTYSTLKVQPAELEDSGVYFCASSTLAGGWNEQFFGPGTRLTVL.

This clonotype is medium-sized in the sample. The chain combines TRBV7-2 with TRBJ2-4, with D possibly matching TRBD1 (5 bases). The V gene's germline CDR1 is SGHTA and CDR2 FQGNSA. The V gene lost 4 bases and the J gene lost 7 bases, with 8 bases spanning the gap. This CDR3 region has 12 residues. The CDR3 here is CASSYPGNIQYF. The CDR3 DNA reads as TGTGCCAGCAGCTACCCAGGGAACATTCAGTACTTC. Filled out from reference TRBV7-2 and TRBJ2-4, the complete variable domain reads GAGVSQSPSNKVTEKGKDVELRCDPISGHTALYWYRQSLGQGLEFLIYFQGNSAPDKSGLPSDRFSAERTGGSVSTLTIQRTQQEDSAVYLCASSYPGNIQYFGAGTRLSVL.

By sample fraction, this clonotype is medium-sized. CDR3 DNA: TGTGCCAGCAGCCCAACAACGGGACAGAGCTACGAGCAGTACTTC. This codes for CASSPTTGQSYEQYF. J is TRBJ2-7 and V is TRBV11-2, with 7 bases aligning to TRBD1. V was clipped by 5 bases and J by 3 bases; unmatched bases: 10. Looked up from germline, CDR1 is SGHAT and CDR2 is FQNNGV. The CDR3 runs 15 residues.